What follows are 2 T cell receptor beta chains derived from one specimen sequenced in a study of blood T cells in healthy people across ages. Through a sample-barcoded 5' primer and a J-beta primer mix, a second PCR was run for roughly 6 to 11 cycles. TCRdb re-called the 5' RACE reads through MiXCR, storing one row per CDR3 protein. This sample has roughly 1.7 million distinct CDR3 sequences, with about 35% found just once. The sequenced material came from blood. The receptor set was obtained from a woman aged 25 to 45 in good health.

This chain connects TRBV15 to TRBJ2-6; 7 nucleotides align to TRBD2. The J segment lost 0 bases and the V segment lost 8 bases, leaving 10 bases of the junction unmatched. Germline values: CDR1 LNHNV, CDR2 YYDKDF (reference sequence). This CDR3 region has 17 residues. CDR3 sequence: CATSQQGDYSGANVLTF. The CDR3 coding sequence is TGTGCCACCTCACAACAAGGGGACTACTCTGGGGCCAACGTCCTGACTTTC.

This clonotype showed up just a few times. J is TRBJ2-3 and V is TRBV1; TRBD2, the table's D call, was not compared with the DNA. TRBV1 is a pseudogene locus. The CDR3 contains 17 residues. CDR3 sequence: CTSSQVALAEFTDTQYF. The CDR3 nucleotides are TGCACCAGCAGCCAAGTCGCACTAGCGGAATTCACAGATACGCAGTATTTT.